Sequencing of this T cell receptor (beta chain) was carried out in a study of T cells expressing NK-cell markers. TCRdb processed the 5' RACE reads again and assigns one entry to each CDR3 protein, with no DNA. This table lists about 7,200 distinct CDR3 sequences. Study-wide results and limits: Uncertainty persisted over the HCMV specificity of expanded NKG2C+ T cell clones.

Regarding this clonotype: Its target is not known.

The source of this sequence is a man aged 18-75 years in good health. Sequencing was done on a sample of blood T cells: a sorted CD56 or NKG2C T cell subset, CD4+ or CD8+ T cells, or bulk PBMC T cells (not recorded which).

The chain's CDR3 is CASSIQQGTLYNEQFF. The chain uses TRBV6-1 and TRBJ2-1; TCRdb returns TRBD1, unconfirmable since there is no DNA. Germline CDR1 and CDR2: MNHNS and SASEGT. The CDR3 length is 16 residues.